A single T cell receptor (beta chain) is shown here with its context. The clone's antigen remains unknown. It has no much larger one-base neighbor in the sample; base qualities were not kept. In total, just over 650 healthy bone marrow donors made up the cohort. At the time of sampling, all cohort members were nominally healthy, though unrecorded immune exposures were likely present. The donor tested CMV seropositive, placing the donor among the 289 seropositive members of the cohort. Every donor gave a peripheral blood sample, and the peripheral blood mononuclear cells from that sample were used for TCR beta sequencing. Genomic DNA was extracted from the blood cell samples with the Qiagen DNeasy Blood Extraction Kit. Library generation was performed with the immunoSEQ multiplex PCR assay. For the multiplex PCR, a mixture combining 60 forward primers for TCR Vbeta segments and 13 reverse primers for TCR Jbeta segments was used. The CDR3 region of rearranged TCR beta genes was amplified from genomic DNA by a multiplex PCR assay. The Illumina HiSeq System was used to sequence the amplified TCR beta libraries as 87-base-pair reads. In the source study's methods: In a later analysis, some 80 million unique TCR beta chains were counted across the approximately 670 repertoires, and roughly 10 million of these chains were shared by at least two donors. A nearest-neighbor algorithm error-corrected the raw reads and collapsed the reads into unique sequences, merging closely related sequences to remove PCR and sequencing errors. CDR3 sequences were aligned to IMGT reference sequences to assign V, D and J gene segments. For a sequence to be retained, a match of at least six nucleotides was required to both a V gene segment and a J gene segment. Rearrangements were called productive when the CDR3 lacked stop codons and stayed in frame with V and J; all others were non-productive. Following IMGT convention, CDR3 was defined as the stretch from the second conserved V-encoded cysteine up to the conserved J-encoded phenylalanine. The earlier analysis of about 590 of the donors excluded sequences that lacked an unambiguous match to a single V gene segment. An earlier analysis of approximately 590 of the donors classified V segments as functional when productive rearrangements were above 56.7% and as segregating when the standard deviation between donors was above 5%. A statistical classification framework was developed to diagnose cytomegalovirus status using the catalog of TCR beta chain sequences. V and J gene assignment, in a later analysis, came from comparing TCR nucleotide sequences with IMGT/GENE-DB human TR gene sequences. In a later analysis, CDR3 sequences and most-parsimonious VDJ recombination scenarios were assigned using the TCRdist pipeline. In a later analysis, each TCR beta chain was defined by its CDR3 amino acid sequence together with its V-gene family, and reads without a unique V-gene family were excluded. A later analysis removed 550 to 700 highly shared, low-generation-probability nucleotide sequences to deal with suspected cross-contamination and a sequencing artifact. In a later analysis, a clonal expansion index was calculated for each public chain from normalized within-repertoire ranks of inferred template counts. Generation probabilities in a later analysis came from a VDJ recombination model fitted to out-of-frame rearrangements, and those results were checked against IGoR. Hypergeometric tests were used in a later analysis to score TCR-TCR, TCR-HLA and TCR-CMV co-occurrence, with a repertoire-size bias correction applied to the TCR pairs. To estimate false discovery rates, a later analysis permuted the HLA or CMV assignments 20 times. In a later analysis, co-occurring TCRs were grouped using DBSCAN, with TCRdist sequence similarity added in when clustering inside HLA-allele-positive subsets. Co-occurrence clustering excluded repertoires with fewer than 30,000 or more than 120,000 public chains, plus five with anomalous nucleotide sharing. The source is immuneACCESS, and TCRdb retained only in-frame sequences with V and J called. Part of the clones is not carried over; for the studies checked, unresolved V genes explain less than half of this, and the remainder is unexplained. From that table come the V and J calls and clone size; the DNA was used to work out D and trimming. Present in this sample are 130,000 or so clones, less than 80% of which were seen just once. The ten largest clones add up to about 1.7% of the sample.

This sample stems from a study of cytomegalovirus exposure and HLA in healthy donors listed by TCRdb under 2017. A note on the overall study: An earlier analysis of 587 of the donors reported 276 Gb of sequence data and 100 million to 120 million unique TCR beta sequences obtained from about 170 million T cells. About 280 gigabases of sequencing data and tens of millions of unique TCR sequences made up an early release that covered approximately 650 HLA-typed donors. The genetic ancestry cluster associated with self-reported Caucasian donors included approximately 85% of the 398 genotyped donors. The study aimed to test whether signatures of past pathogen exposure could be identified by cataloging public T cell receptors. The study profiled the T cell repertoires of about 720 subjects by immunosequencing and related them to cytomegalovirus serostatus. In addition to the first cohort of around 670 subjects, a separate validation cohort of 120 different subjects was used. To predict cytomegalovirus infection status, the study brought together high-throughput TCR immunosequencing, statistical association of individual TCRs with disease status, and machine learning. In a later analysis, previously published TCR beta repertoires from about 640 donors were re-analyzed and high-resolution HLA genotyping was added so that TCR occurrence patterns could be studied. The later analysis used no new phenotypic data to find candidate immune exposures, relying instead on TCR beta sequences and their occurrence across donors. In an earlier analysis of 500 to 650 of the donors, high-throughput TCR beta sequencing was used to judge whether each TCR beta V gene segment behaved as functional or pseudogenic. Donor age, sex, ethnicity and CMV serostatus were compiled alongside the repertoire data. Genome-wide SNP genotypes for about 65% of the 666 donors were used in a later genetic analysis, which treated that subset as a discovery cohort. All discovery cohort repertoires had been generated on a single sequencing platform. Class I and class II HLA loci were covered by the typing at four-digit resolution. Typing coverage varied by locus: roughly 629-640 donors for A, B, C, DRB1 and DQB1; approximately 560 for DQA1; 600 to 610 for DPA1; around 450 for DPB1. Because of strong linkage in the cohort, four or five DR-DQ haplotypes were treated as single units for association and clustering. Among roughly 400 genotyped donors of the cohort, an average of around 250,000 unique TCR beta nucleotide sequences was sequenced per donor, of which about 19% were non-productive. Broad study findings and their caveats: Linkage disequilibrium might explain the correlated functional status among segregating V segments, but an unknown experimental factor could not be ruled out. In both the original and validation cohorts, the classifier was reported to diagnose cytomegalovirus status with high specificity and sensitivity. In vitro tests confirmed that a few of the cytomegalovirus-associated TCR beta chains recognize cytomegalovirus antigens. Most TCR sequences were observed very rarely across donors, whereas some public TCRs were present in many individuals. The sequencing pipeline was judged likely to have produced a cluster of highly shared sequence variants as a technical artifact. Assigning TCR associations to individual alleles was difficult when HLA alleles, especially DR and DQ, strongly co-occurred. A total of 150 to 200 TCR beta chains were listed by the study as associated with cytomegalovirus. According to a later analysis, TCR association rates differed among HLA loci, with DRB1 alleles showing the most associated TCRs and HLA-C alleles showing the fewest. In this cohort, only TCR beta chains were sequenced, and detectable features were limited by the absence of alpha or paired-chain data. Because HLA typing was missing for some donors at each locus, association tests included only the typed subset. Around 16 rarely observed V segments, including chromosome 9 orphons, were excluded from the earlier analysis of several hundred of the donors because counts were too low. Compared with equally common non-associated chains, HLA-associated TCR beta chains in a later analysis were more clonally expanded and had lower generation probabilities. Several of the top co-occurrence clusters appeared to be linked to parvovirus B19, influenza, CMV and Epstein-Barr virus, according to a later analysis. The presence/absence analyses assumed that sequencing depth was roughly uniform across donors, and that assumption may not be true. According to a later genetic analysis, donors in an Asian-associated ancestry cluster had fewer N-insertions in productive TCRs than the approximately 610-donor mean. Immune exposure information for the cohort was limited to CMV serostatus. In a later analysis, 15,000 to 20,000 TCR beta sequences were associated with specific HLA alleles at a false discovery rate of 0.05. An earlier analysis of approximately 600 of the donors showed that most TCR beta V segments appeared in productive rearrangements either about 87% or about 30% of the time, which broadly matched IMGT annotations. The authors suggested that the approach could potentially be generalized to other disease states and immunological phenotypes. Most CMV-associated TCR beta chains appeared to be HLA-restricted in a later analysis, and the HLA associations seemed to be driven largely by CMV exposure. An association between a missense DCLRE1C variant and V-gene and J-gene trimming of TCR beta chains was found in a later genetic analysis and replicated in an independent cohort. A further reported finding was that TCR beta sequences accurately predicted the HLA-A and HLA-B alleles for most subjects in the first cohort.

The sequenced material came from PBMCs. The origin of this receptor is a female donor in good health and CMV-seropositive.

The DNA sequence reads TGTGCCAGTAATCTCCTGCTAAACACCGGGGAGCTGTTTTTT. This codes for CASNLLLNTGELFF. The rearranged segments are TRBV19 and TRBJ2-2; the D segment cannot be called with confidence. The germline V gene (reference sequence) provides CDR1 LNHDA and CDR2 SQIVND. The CDR3 runs 14 amino acids, cysteine and phenylalanine included. The kept DNA is CDR3 alone, 42 bases in frame from the first base. The junction carries 11 bases between V and J, which are trimmed by 7 bases and 2 bases respectively. Full variable domain (CDR3 extended with the reference TRBV19 and TRBJ2-2 proteins): DGGITQSPKYLFRKEGQNVTLSCEQNLNHDAMYWYRQDPGQGLRLIYYSQIVNDFQKGDIAEGYSVSREKKESFPLTVTSAQKNPTAFYLCASNLLLNTGELFFGEGSRLTVL.